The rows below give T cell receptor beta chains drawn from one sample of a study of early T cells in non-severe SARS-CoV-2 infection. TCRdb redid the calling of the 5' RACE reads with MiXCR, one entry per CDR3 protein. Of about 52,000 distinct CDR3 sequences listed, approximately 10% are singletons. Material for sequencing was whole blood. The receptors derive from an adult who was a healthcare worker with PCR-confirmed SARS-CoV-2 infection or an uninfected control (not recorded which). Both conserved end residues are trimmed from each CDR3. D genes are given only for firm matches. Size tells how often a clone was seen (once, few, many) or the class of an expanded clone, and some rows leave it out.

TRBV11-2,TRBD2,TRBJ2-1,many,ASSPGLAGRDEQF
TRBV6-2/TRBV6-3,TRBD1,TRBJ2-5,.,ASSSRGRTIAETQY
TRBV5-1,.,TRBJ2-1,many,ASSLAASLSSYNEQF
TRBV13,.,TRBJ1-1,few,ASSSPGIKAF
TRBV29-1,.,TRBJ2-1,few,SVGKSEQF
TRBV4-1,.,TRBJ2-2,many,ASRPGGRGTGELF
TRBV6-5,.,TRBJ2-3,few,ASRERLGGGSTDTQY
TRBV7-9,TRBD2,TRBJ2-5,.,ASSPSRGGETQY
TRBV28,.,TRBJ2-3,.,ASRPGTSTDTQY
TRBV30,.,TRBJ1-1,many,AWTPPRLTEAF
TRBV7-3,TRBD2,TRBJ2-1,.,ASSRLTSGGFLHYNEQF
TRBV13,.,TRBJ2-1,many,ASSPPVGSRF
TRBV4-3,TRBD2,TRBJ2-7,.,ASSQNPTSGRYNEQY
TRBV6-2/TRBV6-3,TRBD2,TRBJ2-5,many,ASSRLAGSETQY
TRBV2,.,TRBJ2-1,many,ASSEGTINEQF
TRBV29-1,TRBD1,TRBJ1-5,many,SVVADRASLSNQPQH
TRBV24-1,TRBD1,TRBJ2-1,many,ATSEPTGGDEQF
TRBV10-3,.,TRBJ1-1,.,AISVGSDTEAF
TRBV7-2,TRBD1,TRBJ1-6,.,ASSPFSGTGGAQDYNSPLH
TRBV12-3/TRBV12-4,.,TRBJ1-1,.,ASSIRQAGGNTEAF
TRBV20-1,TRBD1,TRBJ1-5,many,SARDRHRGYNQPQH
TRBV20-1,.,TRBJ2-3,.,SARGVRGGGTDTQY
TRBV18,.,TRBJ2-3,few,AQRPGSLGYTQY
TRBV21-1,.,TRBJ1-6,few,ASEFSPLH
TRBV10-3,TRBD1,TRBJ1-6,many,AISIDREYSPLH
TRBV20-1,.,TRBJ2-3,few,SALGWGTRRSDTQY
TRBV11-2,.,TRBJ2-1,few,ASSSGKGAYNEQF
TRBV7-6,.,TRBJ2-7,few,ASSTSDHYEQY
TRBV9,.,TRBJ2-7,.,ASSQGYSYEQY
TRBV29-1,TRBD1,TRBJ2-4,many,SVAGTGKNIQY
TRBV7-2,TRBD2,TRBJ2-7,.,ASSQTSGDIYEQY
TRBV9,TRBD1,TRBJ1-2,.,ASLPGQGSNYGYT
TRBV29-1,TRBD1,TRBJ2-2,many,SVRQGNTGELF
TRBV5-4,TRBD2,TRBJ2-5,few,ASSSGLVDGRETQY
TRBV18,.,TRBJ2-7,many,ASSPPYGSYEQY